These T cell receptor beta chains were read from a single sample in a study of cytomegalovirus exposure and HLA in healthy donors. TCRdb's copy holds only in-frame clones and misses some; the assay was immunoSEQ multiplex PCR. The data show about 63,000 clones, about 95% seen once. The sequencing sample was made of PBMCs. The receptor set was obtained from a young woman in good health and CMV-seropositive. Both conserved end residues are trimmed from each CDR3.

TRBJ1-2	TRBV7-6	ASSFSGSDGYT
TRBJ2-1	TRBV7-2	ASRVGGGADNEQF
TRBJ1-2	TRBV6-1	ASSEGTGFHYGYT
TRBJ1-2	TRBV19	ASKAGGMYYGYT
TRBJ2-7	TRBV5-1	ASSLESLFNEQY
TRBJ2-4	TRBV19	ASSISGVVAKNIQY
TRBJ1-2	TRBV4-1	ASSQSHGTDYGYT
TRBJ1-3	TRBV7-8	ASSFRDRGDSTIY
TRBJ2-3	TRBV11-3	ASSPLAGSTDTQY
TRBJ2-5	TRBV6-6	ASSPETPSGPETQY
TRBJ2-7	TRBV5-1	ASSTRLAGGYEQY
TRBJ2-6	TRBV28	ASSDRLYSGANVLT
TRBJ1-6	TRBV10-3	AIRDRDRRQDSPLH
TRBJ1-1	TRBV11-2	ASSLGASSPEAF
TRBJ2-7	TRBV11-2	ASSLVPTGTGVGEQY
TRBJ2-7	TRBV5-1	ASSLGSGESFEQY
TRBJ1-2	TRBV5-6	ASSFPTGTPANYGYT
TRBJ2-1	TRBV4-3	ASSQEGGVFEQF
TRBJ1-1	TRBV7-3	ASSRRGRGSTEAF
TRBJ2-7	TRBV28	ASSLGGQVPLEQY
TRBJ2-1	TRBV7-9	ASSLRTSGYYNEQF
TRBJ2-5	TRBV2	ASSGVAEGRETQY
TRBJ1-4	TRBV7-2	ASSPRPTGAQEKLF
TRBJ2-3	TRBV9	ASSSFSGGTDTQY
TRBJ2-5	TRBV5-1	ASSSAMQETQY
TRBJ2-1	TRBV7-9	ASSRTSGGAIEQF
TRBJ2-2	TRBV6-1	ASSVLTGAGELF
TRBJ2-3	TRBV5-6	ASSLTDTQY
TRBJ1-4	TRBV6-5	ASSLNRDRNEKLF
TRBJ2-1	TRBV6-5	ASSRQSSSYNEQF
TRBJ1-2	TRBV28	ASSSGEEDGYT